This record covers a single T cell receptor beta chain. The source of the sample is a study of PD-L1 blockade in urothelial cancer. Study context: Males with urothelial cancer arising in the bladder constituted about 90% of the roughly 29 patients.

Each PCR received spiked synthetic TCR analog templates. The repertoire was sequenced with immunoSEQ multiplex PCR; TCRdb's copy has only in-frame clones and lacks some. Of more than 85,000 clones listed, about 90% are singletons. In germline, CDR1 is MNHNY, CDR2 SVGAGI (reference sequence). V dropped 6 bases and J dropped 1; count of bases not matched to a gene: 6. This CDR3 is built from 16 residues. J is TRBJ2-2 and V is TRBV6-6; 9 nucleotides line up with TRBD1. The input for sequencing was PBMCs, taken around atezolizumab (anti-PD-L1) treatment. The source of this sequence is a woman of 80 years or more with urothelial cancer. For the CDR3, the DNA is TGTGCCAGCAGCCCCCCGGGACAGGGGAACACCGGGGAGCTGTTTTTT. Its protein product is CASSPPGQGNTGELFF.